This T cell receptor (beta chain) was sequenced in a study of T cells in Graves' hyperthyroidism and ophthalmopathy. General study results and limits: Blood held most thyroid clonotypes expanded above 0.001 frequency.

RNA transcripts were the template for amplifying TCR beta CDR3 regions. The primer set for the first-round RT-PCR of the TCR CDR3 was HTBI. Each CDR3 protein gets one entry after TCRdb re-called the multiplex PCR reads with MiXCR. The sample holds some 270,000 distinct CDR3 sequences, about 13% seen once. Newly diagnosed hyperthyroidism, duration under 2 months, in patients aged 18 to 65. Orbital computed tomography, thyroid ultrasound, serum thyroxine and TRAb, and clinical symptoms together informed the diagnoses. This clonotype occurred once. Its target is unknown. This clonotype originated in a woman in her 40s with Graves' hyperthyroidism. The sample consisted of blood.

CDR3 sequence: CASSSGTSGSETQYF. The CDR3 bases are TGTGCCAGCAGCTCAGGGACTAGCGGGAGTGAGACCCAGTACTTC. The V gene is TRBV14, the J gene TRBJ2-5, with 14 bases matching TRBD2. Germline V CDR1 and CDR2: SGHDN, FVKESK. V lost 5 bases, J lost 5 bases, and 4 bases stayed unmatched. CDR3 length: 15 amino acids.